These T cell receptor beta chains were read from a single sample in a study of shared clonotypes between healthy human individuals. Libraries were prepared by immunoSEQ multiplex PCR; TCRdb keeps only in-frame clonotypes and omits some of them. The sample has 190,000 or so clones, 90% to 95% seen once. Sequenced input: naive CD4+ T cells sorted from blood. The receptors stem from a woman in her thirties in good health. The CDR3 runs from the conserved cysteine through the conserved F or W. D genes are given only for firm matches. Size is stated for part of the rows, as once, few or many counts, or as a class when the clone is expanded.

>TRBJ2-1|TRBV7-8|-|TRBD2
CAAGTSYNEQFF
TGTGCCGCGGGGACTAGCTACAATGAGCAGTTCTTC
>TRBJ2-6|TRBV4-1|-|-
CASSPLGTSSSGANVLTF
TGCGCCAGCAGCCCCCTCGGAACGAGTTCCTCCGGGGCCAACGTCCTGACTTTC
>TRBJ2-7|TRBV10-2|-|-
CASSERRDGDYEQYF
TGCGCCAGCAGTGAGCGGCGGGACGGAGATTACGAGCAGTACTTC
>TRBJ2-3|TRBV30|-|-
CAGTGLNTDTQYF
TGTGCCGGCACGGGACTCAACACAGATACGCAGTATTTT
>TRBJ2-1|TRBV11-3|-|-
CASSSSGERVVLDEQFF
TGTGCCAGCAGTTCCTCCGGGGAGCGGGTGGTGTTGGATGAGCAGTTCTTC
>TRBJ1-1|TRBV18|-|-
CASSPGIMNTEAFF
TGTGCCAGCTCACCAGGCATTATGAACACTGAAGCTTTCTTT
>TRBJ2-7|TRBV7-9|-|-
CASSLGLAETYEQYF
TGTGCCAGCAGCTTAGGGTTAGCGGAGACCTACGAGCAGTACTTC
>TRBJ1-2|TRBV7-8|once|-
CASGGNYGYTF
TGTGCCAGCGGCGGGAACTATGGCTACACCTTC
>TRBJ2-5|TRBV28|-|-
CASVRTLLTDEQYF
TGTGCCAGCGTCCGGACCCTACTAACGGATGAGCAGTACTTC
>TRBJ1-5|TRBV6-5|-|-
CASSTDYSNQPQHF
TGTGCCAGCAGTACAGACTATAGCAATCAGCCCCAGCATTTT
>TRBJ1-3|TRBV5-4|-|-
CASSLNGHGNTIYF
TGTGCCAGCAGCTTGAACGGACATGGAAACACCATATATTTT
>TRBJ1-5|TRBV4-1|few|-
CASSPGLFRGRGNQPQHF
TGCGCCAGCAGCCCCGGTCTGTTTCGGGGGCGAGGCAATCAGCCCCAGCATTTT
>TRBJ1-5|TRBV6-1|few|-
CASHGGVVGPQHF
TGTGCCAGCCACGGCGGGGTCGTTGGGCCCCAGCATTTT
>TRBJ2-7|TRBV27|-|-
CASSLSSGLYEQYF
TGTGCCAGCAGTTTATCCTCGGGACTCTACGAGCAGTACTTC
>TRBJ1-1|TRBV29-1|-|-
CSAAENTEAFF
TGCAGCGCCGCAGAGAACACTGAAGCTTTCTTT
>TRBJ1-1|TRBV18|few|-
CASSPAVNTEAFF
TGTGCCAGCTCACCTGCAGTGAACACTGAAGCTTTCTTT
>TRBJ1-1|TRBV21-1|once|-
CASTKRVPGWGFGEAFF
TGTGCCAGCACCAAAAGGGTTCCTGGGTGGGGGTTTGGTGAAGCTTTCTTT
>TRBJ1-6|TRBV19|-|-
CASSIQGGNSPLHF
TGTGCCAGTAGTATCCAGGGAGGGAACTCACCCCTCCACTTT
>TRBJ1-1|TRBV7-8|-|-
CASSLGNLGEAFF
TGTGCCAGCAGCTTGGGAAACCTGGGTGAAGCTTTCTTT
>TRBJ1-1|TRBV7-9|-|-
CASSSVGRTEAFF
TGTGCCAGCAGCTCAGTAGGTCGCACAGAAGCTTTCTTT
>TRBJ1-5|TRBV7-9|-|TRBD1
CASSLGAGGPNQPQHF
TGTGCCAGCAGCTTAGGGGCAGGGGGCCCCAATCAGCCCCAGCATTTT
>TRBJ2-1|TRBV5-1|-|TRBD1
CASRSGTGDYNEQFF
TGCGCCAGCAGATCTGGAACAGGGGACTACAATGAGCAGTTCTTC
>TRBJ1-1|TRBV10-2|-|-
CASEGRNTEAFF
TGCGCCAGCGAGGGGCGGAACACTGAAGCTTTCTTT
>TRBJ1-1|TRBV18|-|-
CASSRERSYSEAFF
TGTGCCAGCTCACGGGAACGATCCTATAGCGAAGCTTTCTTT
>TRBJ2-2|TRBV7-9|-|-
CASSRQEVLLSGELFF
TGTGCCAGCAGCAGACAGGAGGTCTTACTGTCCGGGGAGCTGTTTTTT
>TRBJ2-7|TRBV7-4|once|-
CASSFQGSWEYF
TGTGCCAGCAGCTTTCAGGGTTCCTGGGAGTACTTC
>TRBJ1-2|TRBV28|-|-
CASRGGREGTYGYTF
TGTGCCAGCAGGGGGGGAAGGGAGGGTACCTATGGCTACACCTTC